The present T cell receptor beta chain was sequenced within a study of blood T cell repertoires in COVID-19. From germline, CDR1 is KGHSH and CDR2 LQKENI. The CDR3 spans 13 residues. The V gene lost 2 bases and the J gene lost 7 bases, with 9 bases spanning the gap. Per the study methods: Using reference gene primer amplification, nucleated cell counts were estimated. Repertoires were generated with immunoSEQ multiplex PCR, while TCRdb's copy carries only in-frame clones and drops some. The DNA was the basis for D and trimming; V, J and clone size are from that table. The table has some 80,000 clones, roughly 82% seen once.

The sample comprised peripheral blood. The gene calls are TRBV18 and TRBJ1-5; a possible D gene is TRBD1 (6 bases). The receptor comes from a human donor in a cohort sampled during active COVID-19. In nucleotides, the CDR3 is TGTGCCAGCTCACCAGCAGGGGAGCAGCCCCAGCATTTT. This gives the protein CASSPAGEQPQHF.